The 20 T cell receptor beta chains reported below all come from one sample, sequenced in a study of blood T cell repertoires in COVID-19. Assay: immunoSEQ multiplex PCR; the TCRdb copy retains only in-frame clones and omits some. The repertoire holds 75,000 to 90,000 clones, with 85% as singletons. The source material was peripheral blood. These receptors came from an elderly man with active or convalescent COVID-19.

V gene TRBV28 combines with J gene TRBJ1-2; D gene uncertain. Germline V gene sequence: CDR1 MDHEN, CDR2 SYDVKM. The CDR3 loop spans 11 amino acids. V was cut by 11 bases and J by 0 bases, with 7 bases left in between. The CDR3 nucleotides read TGTGCCGGGGAGTCTAACTATGGCTACACCTTC. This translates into CAGESNYGYTF.

CDR3 sequence (DNA): TGCGCCAGCAGCCCACGGACAGGGCGGGAGGGGACCCAGTACTTC. The encoded protein is CASSPRTGREGTQYF. The gene calls are TRBV5-1 and TRBJ2-5, with D perhaps matching TRBD2 (9 bases). The V gene lost 4 bases and the J gene lost 7 bases, with 20 bases spanning the gap. This CDR3 is built from 15 residues. The germline V gene encodes CDR1 SGHRS and CDR2 YFSETQ.

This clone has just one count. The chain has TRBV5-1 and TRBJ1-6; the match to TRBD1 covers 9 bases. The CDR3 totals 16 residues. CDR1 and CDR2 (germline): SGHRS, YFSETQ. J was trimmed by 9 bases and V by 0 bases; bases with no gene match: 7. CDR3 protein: CASSLGTGQGISPLHF. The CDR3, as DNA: TGCGCCAGCAGCTTGGGAACGGGACAGGGTATTTCACCCCTCCACTTT.

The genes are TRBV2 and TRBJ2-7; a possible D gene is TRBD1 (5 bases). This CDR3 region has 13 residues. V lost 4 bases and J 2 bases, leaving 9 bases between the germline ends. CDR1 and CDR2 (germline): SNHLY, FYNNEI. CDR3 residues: CASSGDRTYEQYV. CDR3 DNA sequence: TGTGCCAGCAGTGGTGACAGAACCTACGAGCAGTACGTC.

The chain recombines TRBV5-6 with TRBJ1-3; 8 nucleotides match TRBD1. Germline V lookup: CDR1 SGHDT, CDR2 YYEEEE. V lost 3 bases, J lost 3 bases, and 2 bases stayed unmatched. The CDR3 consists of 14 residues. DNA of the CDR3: TGTGCCAGCAGCTGGGGGACAGGTGGAAACACCATATATTTT. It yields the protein CASSWGTGGNTIYF.

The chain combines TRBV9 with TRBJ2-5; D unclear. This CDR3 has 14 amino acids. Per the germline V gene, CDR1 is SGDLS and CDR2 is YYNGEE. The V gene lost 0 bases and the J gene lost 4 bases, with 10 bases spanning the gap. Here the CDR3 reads CASSVGSTIETQYF. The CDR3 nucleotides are TGTGCCAGCAGCGTAGGGAGTACAATAGAGACCCAGTACTTC.

CDR3 sequence: CASSLLGRPDQPQHF. In DNA, the CDR3 is TGCGCCAGCAGCTTGTTGGGGCGCCCGGATCAGCCCCAGCATTTT. V is TRBV5-1 and J is TRBJ1-5; weak D call: TRBD1 (5 bases). Germline lookup yields CDR1 SGHRS and CDR2 YFSETQ. CDR3 size: 15 residues. V was clipped by 1 base and J by 5 bases, with 13 bases between them.

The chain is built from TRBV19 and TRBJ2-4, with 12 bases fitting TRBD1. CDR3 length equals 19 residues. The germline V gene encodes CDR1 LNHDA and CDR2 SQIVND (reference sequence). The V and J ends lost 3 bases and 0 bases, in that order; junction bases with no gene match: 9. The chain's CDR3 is CASSIIRDRGPLAKNIQYF. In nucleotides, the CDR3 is TGTGCCAGTAGTATCATCCGGGACAGGGGGCCCTTAGCCAAAAACATTCAGTACTTC.

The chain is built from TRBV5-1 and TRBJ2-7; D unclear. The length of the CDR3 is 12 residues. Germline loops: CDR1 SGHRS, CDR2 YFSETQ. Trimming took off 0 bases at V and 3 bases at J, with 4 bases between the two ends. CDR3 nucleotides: TGCGCCAGCAGCTTGGGTCACTACGAGCAGTACGTC. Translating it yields CASSLGHYEQYV.

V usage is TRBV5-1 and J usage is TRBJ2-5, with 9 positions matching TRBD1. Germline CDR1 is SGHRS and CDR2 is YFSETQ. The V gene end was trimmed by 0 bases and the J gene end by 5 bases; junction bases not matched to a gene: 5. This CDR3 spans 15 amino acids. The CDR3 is CASSLEGTGLETQYF. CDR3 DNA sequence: TGCGCCAGCAGCTTGGAAGGGACAGGGCTCGAGACCCAGTACTTC.

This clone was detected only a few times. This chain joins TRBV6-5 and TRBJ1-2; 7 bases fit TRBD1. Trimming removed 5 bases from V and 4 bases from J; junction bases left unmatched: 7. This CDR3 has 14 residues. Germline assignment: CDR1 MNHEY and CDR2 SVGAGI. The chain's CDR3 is CASSKPGQLYGYTF. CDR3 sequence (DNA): TGTGCCAGCAGTAAGCCGGGACAGCTCTATGGCTACACCTTC.

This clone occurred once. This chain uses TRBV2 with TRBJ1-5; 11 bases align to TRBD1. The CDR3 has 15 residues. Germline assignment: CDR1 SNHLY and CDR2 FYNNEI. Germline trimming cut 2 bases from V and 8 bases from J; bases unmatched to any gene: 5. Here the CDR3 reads CASSERTGGGKPQHF. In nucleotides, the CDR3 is TGTGCCAGCAGTGAACGGACAGGGGGCGGAAAGCCCCAGCATTTT.

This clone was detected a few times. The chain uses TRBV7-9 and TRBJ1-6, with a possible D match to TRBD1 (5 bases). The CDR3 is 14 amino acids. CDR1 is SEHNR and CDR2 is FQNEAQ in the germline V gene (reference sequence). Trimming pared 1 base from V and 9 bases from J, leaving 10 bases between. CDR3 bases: TGTGCCAGCAGCTTAGGGCAGGGTTCTTCACCCCTCCACTTT. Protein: CASSLGQGSSPLHF.

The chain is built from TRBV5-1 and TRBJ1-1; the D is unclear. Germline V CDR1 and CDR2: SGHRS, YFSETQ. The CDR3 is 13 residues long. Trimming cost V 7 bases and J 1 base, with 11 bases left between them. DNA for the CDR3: TGCGCCAGCTCGGGTGCCCCGAACACTGAAGCTTTCTTT. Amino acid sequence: CASSGAPNTEAFF. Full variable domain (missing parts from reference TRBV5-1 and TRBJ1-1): KAGVTQTPRYLIKTRGQQVTLSCSPISGHRSVSWYQQTPGQGLQFLFEYFSETQRNKGNFPGRFSGRQFSNSRSEMNVSTLELGDSALYLCASSGAPNTEAFFGQGTRLTVV.

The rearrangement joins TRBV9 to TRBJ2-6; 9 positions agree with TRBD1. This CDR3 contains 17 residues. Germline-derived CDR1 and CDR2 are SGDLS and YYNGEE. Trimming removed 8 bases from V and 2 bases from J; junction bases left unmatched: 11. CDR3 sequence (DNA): TGTGCCAGTGATCCGGGACAGGGTCGAGCTGGGGCCAACGTCCTGACTTTC. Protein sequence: CASDPGQGRAGANVLTF.

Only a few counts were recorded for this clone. CDR3 bases: TGTGCCAGCAGTTCCCTAATGACAGGGGGACTTGGCTACACCTTC. This translates into CASSSLMTGGLGYTF. This chain joins TRBV11-2 and TRBJ1-2, with TRBD1 matching over 9 bases. Looked up from germline, CDR1 is SGHAT and CDR2 is FQNNGV. The CDR3 spans 15 residues. V trimming: 6 bases; J trimming: 7 bases; junction bases outside the gene matches: 12.

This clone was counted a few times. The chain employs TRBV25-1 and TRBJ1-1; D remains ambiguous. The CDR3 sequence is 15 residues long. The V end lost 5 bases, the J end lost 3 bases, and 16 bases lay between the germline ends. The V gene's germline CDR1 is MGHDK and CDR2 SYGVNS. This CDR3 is CASSLSRGGDTEAFF. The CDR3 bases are TGTGCCAGCAGTCTATCCCGAGGCGGGGACACTGAAGCTTTCTTT.

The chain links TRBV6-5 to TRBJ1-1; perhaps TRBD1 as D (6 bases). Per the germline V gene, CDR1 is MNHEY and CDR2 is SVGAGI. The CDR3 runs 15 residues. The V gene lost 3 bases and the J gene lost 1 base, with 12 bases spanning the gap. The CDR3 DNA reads TGTGCCAGCAGTTATGATCGGGGGGCGAACACTGAAGCTTTCTTT. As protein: CASSYDRGANTEAFF.

The CDR3 protein is CASSTIQGMSEKLFF. The CDR3 DNA reads TGTGCCAGCAGTACAATACAGGGTATGAGTGAAAAACTGTTTTTT. The V call is TRBV14, the J call TRBJ1-4; a weak D match, TRBD1 (6 bases). In germline, CDR1 is SGHDN, CDR2 FVKESK. Trimming shortened V by 6 bases and J by 7 bases, and 18 bases separated the two germline ends. This CDR3 is 15 amino acids long.

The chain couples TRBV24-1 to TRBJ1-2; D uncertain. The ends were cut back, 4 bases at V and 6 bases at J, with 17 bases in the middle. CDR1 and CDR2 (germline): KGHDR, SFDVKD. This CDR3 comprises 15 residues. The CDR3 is CATSDSNPGWNGYTF. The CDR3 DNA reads TGTGCCACCAGTGACTCGAACCCGGGATGGAATGGCTACACCTTC.